Listed here are 21 T cell receptor beta chains from one sample, sequenced in a study of blood T cell repertoires in COVID-19. Sequencing used immunoSEQ multiplex PCR; TCRdb keeps in-frame clones, though not all of them. The table has roughly 220,000 clones, about 86% seen once. The sample was peripheral blood. Receptor source: a woman aged 55-70 years with acute or convalescent COVID-19.

This chain joins TRBV7-2 and TRBJ1-5; D is uncertain. Germline lookup yields CDR1 SGHTA and CDR2 FQGNSA. V gave up 1 base and J gave up 12 bases, with 16 bases separating them. The CDR3 is 14 residues long. CDR3 in DNA: TGTGCCAGCAGCTTAGGTGGCCCCCGTCCCCTCCAGCATTTT. Amino acid sequence: CASSLGGPRPLQHF.

This clone was counted only a few times. The chain links TRBV5-6 to TRBJ1-2, with D tentatively TRBD1 (6 bases). This CDR3 region has 11 residues. Trimming removed 7 bases from V and 2 bases from J, with 6 bases in between. Germline assignment: CDR1 SGHDT and CDR2 YYEEEE. DNA of the CDR3: TGTGCCAGCGGACAGAACTATGGCTACACCTTC. Its translation: CASGQNYGYTF.

The chain combines TRBV4-1 with TRBJ1-1; 10 bases line up with TRBD1. The length of the CDR3 is 16 residues. With V trimmed by 3 bases and J by 4 bases, 8 bases remained unmatched. Germline V CDR1 and CDR2: MGHRA, YSYEKL. The CDR3 coding sequence is TGCGCCAGCAGCCAGTCGACAGGGGGCCCTATCACTGAAGCTTTCTTT. Residues: CASSQSTGGPITEAFF.

Here the CDR3 DNA reads TGTGCCAGCAGTTACTCGAGTCAGCCCCAGCATTTT. This translates into CASSYSSQPQHF. V usage is TRBV6-2 or TRBV6-3 and J usage is TRBJ1-5, with unresolved D. CDR1 is MNHEY and CDR2 is SVGEGT in the germline V gene. V lost 0 bases to trimming and J lost 6 bases, with 3 bases between them. This CDR3 has 12 amino acids.

The chain is built from TRBV2 and TRBJ1-1; no reliable D call. The V gene lost 4 bases and the J gene lost 0 bases, with 9 bases spanning the gap. Germline lookup yields CDR1 SNHLY and CDR2 FYNNEI. The length of the CDR3 is 14 residues. The CDR3 here is CASSVRTMNTEAFF. The CDR3, as DNA: TGTGCCAGCAGTGTCAGAACCATGAACACTGAAGCTTTCTTT.

This clone was counted a single time. V is TRBV27 and J is TRBJ1-1; D is possibly TRBD1 (6 bases). The CDR3 is 14 residues long. Germline V gene data show CDR1 as MNHEY and CDR2 as SMNVEV (reference sequence). V dropped 6 bases and J dropped 1 base, with 12 bases sitting between them. The CDR3 DNA is TGTGCCAGCAGGGTACAGGGTCCGAACACTGAAGCTTTCTTT. It codes for CASRVQGPNTEAFF.

The chain carries TRBV12-3 or TRBV12-4 and TRBJ2-7, with 7 positions matching TRBD1. With V trimmed by 7 bases and J by 5 bases, 8 bases remained unmatched. The CDR3 extends over 13 amino acids. CDR3 in amino acids: CASTHDRDNEQYF. CDR3 in DNA: TGTGCCAGCACCCATGACAGGGACAACGAGCAGTACTTC.

V is TRBV30 and J is TRBJ2-3; D perhaps matches TRBD2 (6 bases). The germline V and J ends were trimmed by 1 base and 6 bases, with 8 bases remaining between them. Germline values: CDR1 GTSNPN, CDR2 SVGIG (reference sequence). The CDR3 runs 12 residues. Written as DNA, the CDR3 is TGTGCCTGGAGTGGGGGGAGGGATACGCAGTATTTT. Its translation: CAWSGGRDTQYF.

The chain couples TRBV4-1 to TRBJ1-4; D not certain. The CDR3 has 18 residues. The V end was cut by 3 bases, the J end by 0 bases, with 17 bases between. From germline, CDR1 is MGHRA and CDR2 YSYEKL. This CDR3 reads CASSHPYDNTATNEKLFF. In DNA form, the CDR3 reads TGCGCCAGCAGCCACCCATATGACAATACCGCAACTAATGAAAAACTGTTTTTT.

The V and J genes are TRBV30 and TRBJ1-4; 8 bases line up with TRBD1. The germline gives CDR1 GTSNPN, CDR2 SVGIG (reference sequence). V trimming: 3 bases; J trimming: 7 bases; junction bases outside the gene matches: 22. The length of the CDR3 is 19 residues. CDR3 in amino acids: CAWSFNPFQLTGVAEKLFF. The DNA for the CDR3 is TGTGCCTGGAGCTTTAATCCCTTTCAATTGACAGGGGTTGCTGAAAAACTGTTTTTT.

This clone was found a few times. As DNA, the CDR3 is TGTGCCAGCAGGACAGGGGAGGGTGGCTACACCTTC. Protein product: CASRTGEGGYTF. V and J are TRBV6-5 and TRBJ1-2, with TRBD1 matching over 8 bases. Per germline, CDR1 MNHEY and CDR2 SVGAGI. The CDR3 covers 12 residues. The V segment lost 6 bases and the J segment 7 bases; nucleotides outside the gene matches: 4.

This clone occurred a few times. CDR3 loop: CASSVREHQPQHF. Written as DNA, the CDR3 is TGTGCCAGCAGTGTTCGGGAGCATCAGCCCCAGCATTTT. The chain joins TRBV2 to TRBJ1-5; D is unresolved. This CDR3 has 13 amino acids. Germline-derived CDR1 and CDR2 are SNHLY and FYNNEI. V was clipped by 4 bases and J by 5 bases, with 9 bases between them.

As for this clone: Its ends do not fully match the called genes, so a read error is possible. V usage is TRBV4-3 and J usage is TRBJ1-4; tentatively, D is TRBD1 (6 bases). Germline V gives CDR1 LGHNA, CDR2 YSLEER. This CDR3 is built from 15 residues. The CDR3 DNA is TGCACCAGCAGCCAAGAAAGGACAGTTAATGAAAAACTGTTTTTT. This codes for CTSSQERTVNEKLFF.

The sample holds a few counts of this clone. V and J are TRBV4-1 and TRBJ1-4, with D perhaps TRBD1 (5 bases). V lost 0 bases and J lost 7, with 9 bases in between. Per the germline V gene, CDR1 is MGHRA and CDR2 is YSYEKL. The CDR3 has 14 residues. The DNA of the CDR3 is TGCGCCAGCAGCCAAGAGGGGGGAACTGAAAAACTGTTTTTT. Protein product: CASSQEGGTEKLFF.

This clone occurred once. The chain is built from TRBV30 and TRBJ2-4; 7 bases line up with TRBD1. J was trimmed by 1 base and V by 0 bases; bases with no gene match: 12. Looked up from germline, CDR1 is GTSNPN and CDR2 is SVGIG (reference sequence). The CDR3 loop spans 18 amino acids. The CDR3 DNA reads as TGTGCCTGGAGTGTAGGAATACAGGGGATCGGGGCCAAAAACATTCAGTACTTC. It codes for CAWSVGIQGIGAKNIQYF.

The genes are TRBV4-2 and TRBJ1-2; 9 nucleotides agree with TRBD1. V dropped 2 bases and J dropped 4; count of bases not matched to a gene: 8. Germline V gene lookup returns CDR1 LGHNA and CDR2 YNFKEQ. This CDR3 spans 16 amino acids. CDR3 DNA sequence: TGTGCCAGCAGCCAAAGCCATAGGGACAGGGTCTATGGCTACACCTTC. Translating it yields CASSQSHRDRVYGYTF.

This chain connects TRBV19 to TRBJ1-5; 7 nucleotides match TRBD1. Trimming cost V 8 bases and J 2 bases; bases outside gene matches: 9. The CDR3 has 15 residues. CDR1 is LNHDA and CDR2 is SQIVND in the germline V gene (reference sequence). CDR3 coding DNA: TGTGCCAGTCACAACAGGGGAGGTGGCAATCAGCCCCAGCATTTT. It encodes CASHNRGGGNQPQHF.

In nucleotides, the CDR3 is TGTGCCAGTAGCAGGGGACTGAACACTGAAGCTTTCTTT. It encodes CASSRGLNTEAFF. V is TRBV19 and J is TRBJ1-1; D perhaps matches TRBD1 (6 bases). CDR3 length: 13 amino acids. V was trimmed by 6 bases and J by 0 bases, leaving 8 bases between them. Germline CDR1 reads LNHDA; CDR2 reads SQIVND (reference sequence).

V gene TRBV2 combines with J gene TRBJ2-3; 15 bases line up with TRBD2. The CDR3 covers 18 residues. The V gene's germline CDR1 is SNHLY and CDR2 FYNNEI. V lost 5 bases, J lost 2 bases, and 8 bases stayed unmatched. CDR3 nucleotide sequence: TGTGCCAGCAGTCCCGGGACTAGCGGGGGGCTGGTCACAGATACGCAGTATTTT. This codes for CASSPGTSGGLVTDTQYF.

The chain carries TRBV2 and TRBJ1-3, with D tentatively TRBD1 (6 bases). The V end lost 9 bases, the J end lost 12 bases, and 15 bases lay between the germline ends. Germline V gives CDR1 SNHLY, CDR2 FYNNEI. This CDR3 region has 11 residues. The CDR3 spells CARKKGGVIYF. CDR3 DNA sequence: TGTGCCAGAAAAAAGGGGGGGGTCATATATTTT.

The chain recombines TRBV6-1 with TRBJ1-4; no reliable D call. Looked up from germline, CDR1 is MNHNS and CDR2 is SASEGT. Trimming pared 4 bases from V and 4 bases from J, leaving 16 bases between. There are 16 residues in the CDR3. Here the CDR3 DNA reads TGTGCCAGCAGTGGGACTTTCATGGCCCTTAATGAAAAACTGTTTTTT. Protein sequence: CASSGTFMALNEKLFF.